The 29 T cell receptor beta chains listed next were all sequenced from one sample in a study of OX40 agonist ivuxolimab in advanced cancers. Using immunoSEQ multiplex PCR, the repertoire was profiled, and TCRdb retains in-frame clones only, with some absent. Here the sample spans tens of thousands of clones, approximately 93% being singletons. The sample in question was CD4+ or CD8+ T cells sorted from blood, obtained in a trial of the OX40 agonist ivuxolimab. These receptors all come from an adult with an advanced solid tumor such as melanoma, head and neck, liver or kidney cancer.

The chain has TRBV21-1 and TRBJ2-3; the table assigns TRBD1, which was not confirmed against the DNA. TRBV21-1 is a documented pseudogene. CDR3 length equals 15 residues. Written as DNA, the CDR3 is TGTGCCAGCAGCCGGGGACAGGCTTGGACAGATACGCAGTATTTT. The encoded protein is CASSRGQAWTDTQYF.

This sequence joins TRBV27 and TRBJ2-2; no reliable D call. V lost 2 bases and J 0 bases, leaving 10 bases between the germline ends. CDR3 size: 16 residues. CDR1 MNHEY and CDR2 SMNVEV come from the germline V gene (reference sequence). DNA for the CDR3: TGTGCCAGCAGTTTAGGGCAGTTCGCGAACACCGGGGAGCTGTTTTTT. Translation: CASSLGQFANTGELFF.

The rearrangement uses TRBV6-5 and TRBJ1-1; D unclear. Germline V gene lookup returns CDR1 MNHEY and CDR2 SVGAGI. The germline V and J ends were trimmed by 10 bases and 2 bases, with 17 bases remaining between them. The CDR3 contains 14 residues. The CDR3: CATPIGLRNTEAFF. In DNA form, the CDR3 reads TGTGCCACCCCTATTGGGCTGAGAAACACTGAAGCTTTCTTT.

V gene TRBV6-6 combines with J gene TRBJ2-5; 12 bases match TRBD2. This CDR3 comprises 15 residues. Germline V gene sequence: CDR1 MNHNY, CDR2 SVGAGI (reference sequence). The V and J ends lost 6 bases and 1 base, in that order; junction bases with no gene match: 3. The CDR3 reads CASRTSGRPQETQYF. In DNA, the CDR3 is TGTGCCAGCAGGACTAGCGGGAGACCCCAAGAGACCCAGTACTTC.

This clone was seen a few times. DNA for the CDR3: TGCGCCAGCAGCCAGGGGCCCTGGGATTCACCCCTCCACTTT. It encodes CASSQGPWDSPLHF. The rearrangement links TRBV10-1 to TRBJ1-6, with D maybe TRBD1 (6 bases). The V end lost 6 bases, the J end lost 8 bases, and 14 bases lay between the germline ends. Germline V gene sequence: CDR1 WNHNN, CDR2 SYGVQD (reference sequence). The CDR3 consists of 14 residues.

The chain is built from TRBV30 and TRBJ1-1; unclear D gene. Germline V gene data show CDR1 as GTSNPN and CDR2 as SVGIG (reference sequence). V was pared by 2 bases and J by 3 bases, with 19 bases between. The length of the CDR3 is 16 residues. CDR3 sequence: CAWSTLIRRVDTEAFF. For the CDR3, the DNA is TGTGCCTGGAGTACCCTTATTCGGAGGGTGGACACTGAAGCTTTCTTT.

V is TRBV15 and J is TRBJ2-7, with TRBD1 identical over 11 bases. Germline V gives CDR1 LNHNV, CDR2 YYDKDF (reference sequence). The CDR3 runs to 14 residues. The V segment lost 5 bases and the J segment 7 bases; nucleotides outside the gene matches: 7. The CDR3 DNA reads TGTGCCACCAGCGGCCCCGGGACAGGGGGTGAGCAGTACTTC. Protein product: CATSGPGTGGEQYF.

The CDR3 DNA is TGTGCCAGCAGTTTAGGGACAGGGGGTAGCTATAATTCACCCCTCCACTTT. Its protein product is CASSLGTGGSYNSPLHF. This chain joins TRBV27 and TRBJ1-6; TRBD1 aligns across 11 bases. The CDR3 has 17 residues. The V gene's germline CDR1 is MNHEY and CDR2 SMNVEV (reference sequence). The V gene end was trimmed by 2 bases and the J gene end by 3 bases; junction bases not matched to a gene: 3.

V and J are TRBV6-1 and TRBJ1-2; D uncertain. Germline V gives CDR1 MNHNS, CDR2 SASEGT. V gave up 9 bases and J gave up 0 bases, with 14 bases separating them. The CDR3 has 14 amino acids. The DNA for the CDR3 is TGTGCCAGTAGGGTGGGCCCTCCTAACTATGGCTACACCTTC. It translates to CASRVGPPNYGYTF.

The chain combines TRBV6-6 with TRBJ1-5, with TRBD1 as a possible D gene (5 bases). The germline gives CDR1 MNHNY, CDR2 SVGAGI (reference sequence). CDR3 length: 12 residues. V lost 2 bases, J lost 9 bases, and 8 bases lay in between. The CDR3 coding sequence is TGTGCCAGCAGTTACAGGGGATTGCCCCAGCATTTT. Protein product: CASSYRGLPQHF.

The rearrangement uses TRBV27 and TRBJ2-1, with 9 bases aligning to TRBD2. CDR1 is MNHEY and CDR2 is SMNVEV in the germline V gene (reference sequence). The CDR3 has 15 residues. Trimming at V came to 5 bases and at J to 9 bases, leaving 11 bases not matched to a gene. The DNA for the CDR3 is TGTGCCAGCAGTACAGGGCGGGAGGGGTGGAGTGAGCAGTTCTTC. It is translated as CASSTGREGWSEQFF.

The chain links TRBV19 to TRBJ2-1; D unresolved. The CDR3 extends over 15 amino acids. Per the germline V gene, CDR1 is LNHDA and CDR2 is SQIVND (reference sequence). The ends were cut back, 4 bases at V and 6 bases at J, with 16 bases in the middle. The CDR3 bases are TGTGCCAGTAGTAGAACCATCCAAACCGTCAATGAGCAGTTCTTC. This encodes CASSRTIQTVNEQFF. The entire variable domain, with the rest obtained from reference TRBV19 and TRBJ2-1, is as follows: DGGITQSPKYLFRKEGQNVTLSCEQNLNHDAMYWYRQDPGQGLRLIYYSQIVNDFQKGDIAEGYSVSREKKESFPLTVTSAQKNPTAFYLCASSRTIQTVNEQFFGPGTRLTVL.

This chain links TRBV20-1 with TRBJ2-7; D gene uncertain. Germline assignment: CDR1 DFQATT and CDR2 SNEGSKA (reference sequence). The V and J ends lost 3 bases and 6 bases respectively, with 9 bases between them. This CDR3 has 11 amino acids. CDR3 protein: CSASQGAEQYF. The CDR3 nucleotides are TGCAGTGCTAGCCAAGGCGCCGAGCAGTACTTC.

The V gene is TRBV27, the J gene TRBJ2-7; 9 bases are shared with TRBD1. Germline lookup yields CDR1 MNHEY and CDR2 SMNVEV (reference sequence). J was trimmed by 5 bases and V by 5 bases; bases with no gene match: 7. This CDR3 is 14 amino acids long. The CDR3 DNA sequence: TGTGCCAGCAGTCCTCGGACAGGGGACCACGAGCAGTACTTC. Its protein is CASSPRTGDHEQYF.

The chain joins TRBV27 to TRBJ1-6; no definite D call. Per germline, CDR1 MNHEY and CDR2 SMNVEV (reference sequence). The CDR3 is 15 amino acids. The V and J ends lost 6 bases and 8 bases respectively, with 17 bases between them. CDR3 residues: CASSDIGVPDSPLHF. For the CDR3, the DNA is TGTGCCAGCAGCGATATTGGGGTTCCTGATTCACCCCTCCACTTT.

The rearrangement links TRBV28 to TRBJ2-5; 7 bases agree with TRBD2. This CDR3 is built from 14 residues. From germline, CDR1 is MDHEN and CDR2 SYDVKM. The junction had 7 bases not matched to a gene; V was cut back by 5 bases and J by 4 bases. In DNA, the CDR3 is TGTGCCAGCAGTCGCGGGAGAGGGAGAGAGACCCAGTACTTC. Translating it yields CASSRGRGRETQYF.

The chain recombines TRBV6-6 with TRBJ2-7; 9 bases are shared with TRBD1. This CDR3 spans 14 amino acids. V was clipped by 6 bases and J by 2 bases; unmatched bases: 5. Germline CDR1 MNHNY, CDR2 SVGAGI (reference sequence). The CDR3 reads CASRMGQGPYEQYF. As DNA, the CDR3 is TGTGCCAGCAGGATGGGACAGGGACCCTACGAGCAGTACTTC.

Only one count was recorded for this clone. The rearrangement links TRBV14 to TRBJ2-7; a possible D gene is TRBD2 (5 bases). V was clipped by 3 bases and J by 5 bases, with 17 bases between them. CDR3 length equals 15 residues. CDR1 and CDR2 (germline): SGHDN, FVKESK. The CDR3 is CASSHTSQDKDEQYF. The CDR3 DNA follows: TGTGCCAGCAGCCACACTAGTCAAGACAAAGACGAGCAGTACTTC.

The V gene is TRBV27, the J gene TRBJ2-1, with D uncertain. The germline CDR1 and CDR2 sequences are MNHEY and SMNVEV (reference sequence). V was cut by 4 bases and J by 8 bases, with 15 bases left in between. The CDR3 is 14 amino acids. Written as DNA, the CDR3 is TGTGCCAGCAGTTCAGAAGGAAAGGGCGATGAGCAGTTCTTC. Encoded protein: CASSSEGKGDEQFF.

This sequence joins TRBV7-6 and TRBJ2-2; TRBD2 might be the D (6 bases). Germline assignment: CDR1 SGHVS and CDR2 FNYEAQ. CDR3 length: 12 amino acids. V lost 4 bases, J lost 6 bases, and 6 bases lay in between. CDR3 sequence: CASSSGAGELFF. The CDR3 DNA reads as TGTGCCAGCAGCTCGGGGGCCGGGGAGCTGTTTTTT. Supplemented by reference TRBV7-6 and TRBJ2-2, the full variable domain reads GAGVSQSPRYKVTKRGQDVALRCDPISGHVSLYWYRQALGQGPEFLTYFNYEAQQDKSGLPNDRFSAERPEGSISTLTIQRTEQRDSAMYRCASSSGAGELFFGEGSRLTVL.

In its sample, this clone was seen once. Other nucleotide sequences in the sample specify the same CDR3. The V gene is TRBV11-3, the J gene TRBJ2-7; no clear D gene. Germline CDR1 is SGHNT and CDR2 is YENEEA. The length of the CDR3 is 13 residues. Trimming removed 1 base at V and 1 base at J, with 5 bases between. CDR3 bases: TGTGCCAGCAGCTTAGGGCAGTCCTACGAGCAGTACTTC. Its translation: CASSLGQSYEQYF. The complete variable domain, with remaining parts taken from reference TRBV11-3 and TRBJ2-7, reads EAGVVQSPRYKIIEKKQPVAFWCNPISGHNTLYWYLQNLGQGPELLIRYENEEAVDDSQLPKDRFSAERLKGVDSTLKIQPAELGDSAVYLCASSLGQSYEQYFGPGTRLTVT.

As for this clone: One junction end does not reproduce the germline sequence, and a read error may be involved. This chain links TRBV7-6 with TRBJ2-1; D ambiguous. The CDR3 spans 12 residues. Germline CDR1 is SGHVS and CDR2 is FNYEAQ. The chain's CDR3 is CASSLPYNELIF. The CDR3 DNA reads TGTGCCAGCAGCTTACCGTACAATGAGTTAATCTTC.

The rearrangement links TRBV5-8 to TRBJ2-1; 11 positions agree with TRBD2. Germline V gene lookup returns CDR1 SGHTS and CDR2 YDEGEE. This CDR3 region has 15 residues. V trimming: 4 bases; J trimming: 3 bases; junction bases outside the gene matches: 3. CDR3 region: CASSQGTSGYNEQFF. DNA of the CDR3: TGTGCCAGCAGCCAGGGGACTAGCGGCTACAATGAGCAGTTCTTC.

The CDR3: CASSLGDTPNTEAFF. DNA of the CDR3: TGTGCCAGCAGCTTGGGGGACACACCGAACACTGAAGCTTTCTTT. The chain uses TRBV5-8 and TRBJ1-1; TRBD1 might be the D (6 bases). The V gene's germline CDR1 is SGHTS and CDR2 YDEGEE. V lost 0 bases and J 1 base, leaving 10 bases between the germline ends. This CDR3 region has 15 residues.

This sequence joins TRBV30 and TRBJ1-2; 8 nucleotides match TRBD1. CDR3 length: 15 amino acids. Germline CDR1 is GTSNPN and CDR2 is SVGIG (reference sequence). V trimming: 3 bases; J trimming: 4 bases; junction bases outside the gene matches: 10. CDR3 nucleotide sequence: TGTGCCTGGAGCCGGACAGGGCGTAACCCCTATGGCTACACCTTC. Translating it yields CAWSRTGRNPYGYTF. The variable domain in full, with the rest retrieved from reference TRBV30 and TRBJ1-2, is SQTIHQWPATLVQPVGSPLSLECTVEGTSNPNLYWYRQAAGRGLQLLFYSVGIGQISSEVPQNLSASRPQDRQFILSSKKLLLSDSGFYLCAWSRTGRNPYGYTFGSGTRLTVV.

The V and J genes are TRBV9 and TRBJ2-1; TRBD2 matches 10 bases. The CDR3 is 15 amino acids. CDR1 SGDLS and CDR2 YYNGEE come from the germline V gene. J gave up 6 bases and V 4 bases, and 7 bases lay outside the gene matches. CDR3 DNA: TGTGCCAGCAGCCCAAGCGGGGGGGCCTTCAATGAGCAGTTCTTC. Translation: CASSPSGGAFNEQFF.

This clone appeared a single time. The chain has TRBV10-2 and TRBJ2-7, with a weak D call TRBD2 (7 bases). Germline assignment: CDR1 WSHSY and CDR2 SAAADI. Between the trimmed V and J ends, which lost 2 bases and 5 bases, there was a span of 10 bases. CDR3 size: 13 residues. The CDR3 nucleotides read TGCGCCAGCAGTGAGGGCGGGGGCGACGAGCAGTACTTC. Protein sequence: CASSEGGGDEQYF.

This clone appeared once. The rearrangement joins TRBV5-1 to TRBJ2-1; no clear D gene. The germline V and J ends were trimmed by 4 bases and 0 bases, with 11 bases remaining between them. CDR1 and CDR2 from the germline V gene are SGHRS and YFSETQ. The CDR3 covers 15 residues. CDR3 region: CASSQLRDSYNEQFF. CDR3 bases: TGCGCCAGCAGCCAACTTAGGGACTCCTACAATGAGCAGTTCTTC.

This chain uses TRBV10-2 with TRBJ2-1; 8 positions match TRBD2. The CDR3 loop spans 15 amino acids. The V segment lost 7 bases and the J segment 2 bases; nucleotides outside the gene matches: 7. CDR1 and CDR2 from the germline V gene are WSHSY and SAAADI. The DNA of the CDR3 is TGCGCCAGCAAAGATGGTAGCGGGACCTACAATGAGCAGTTCTTC. Its protein is CASKDGSGTYNEQFF.